The present TCR beta chain was sequenced within a study of patients and donors after allogeneic stem cell transplantation. TCRdb re-called the RT-PCR reads through MiXCR, storing one row per CDR3 protein. Among fewer than 75,000 distinct CDR3 sequences listed, 13% were seen once. Trimming shortened V by 5 bases and J by 8 bases, and 12 bases separated the two germline ends. The CDR3 runs 13 residues. Germline CDR1 is SGHVS and CDR2 is FNYEAQ. Material for sequencing was blood, either unsorted or a sorted T cell fraction (not recorded which). The receptor was isolated from a human donor who was either an allogeneic HSCT recipient or a stem cell or donor lymphocyte infusion donor (not recorded which). It is not recorded whose cells these are; they may come from a transplant donor. J is TRBJ2-2 and V is TRBV7-6; possible D gene TRBD2, 5 bases. This chain's CDR3 is CASSDEGGGELFF. In nucleotides, the CDR3 is TGTGCCAGCAGCGATGAGGGTGGAGGGGAGCTGTTTTTT.